A single TCR beta chain is shown here with its context. Its antigen remains unidentified. Nothing much larger sits one base from this clone, and base qualities are not available. V is trimmed back by 1 base and J by 0 bases, and the junction contains 2 bases that no gene match accounts for. The CDR3, from cysteine to phenylalanine, totals 16 residues. Of the read, only the CDR3 DNA is kept; its 48 bases are in frame from base 1. CDR1 and CDR2 are read off the germline V gene as SGHAT and FQNNGV. This sample stems from a study of cytomegalovirus exposure and HLA in healthy donors (dated 2017 in TCRdb). About the investigation overall: In an earlier analysis of 550 to 750 of the donors, about 260 Gb of sequence data and 100 million or so unique TCR beta sequences from 150 million to 200 million T cells were reported. Roughly 300 gigabases of sequencing data and around 87 million unique TCR sequences were included in an early release covering over 600 HLA-typed donors. Among the roughly 410 genotyped donors, around 81% belonged to the genetic ancestry cluster associated with self-reported Caucasian donors. The aim of the study was to test whether cataloging public T cell receptors could identify signatures of past pathogen exposure. Using immunosequencing, the study profiled T cell repertoires from around 680 subjects and related those repertoires to cytomegalovirus serostatus. Along with the roughly 670-subject first cohort, a separate validation cohort of around 110 different subjects was used. The study combined high-throughput TCR immunosequencing, statistical association of individual TCRs with disease status, and machine learning to predict cytomegalovirus infection status. To study patterns of TCR occurrence, a later analysis re-analyzed previously published TCR beta repertoires from more than 550 donors and added high-resolution HLA genotyping. Rather than using new phenotypic data, the later analysis identified candidate immune exposures from TCR beta sequences and from how often those sequences occurred across donors. To decide whether each TCR beta V gene segment behaved as functional or pseudogenic, an earlier analysis of nearly 600 of the donors relied on high-throughput TCR beta sequencing. Donor age, sex, ethnicity and CMV serostatus were collected together with the repertoire data. A later genetic analysis took genome-wide SNP genotypes for about 55% of the 666 donors and used that subset as a discovery cohort. Every repertoire in the discovery cohort had been generated on one and the same sequencing platform. Both class I and class II loci were covered by HLA typing, at four-digit resolution. Typing coverage differed by locus: A, B, C, DRB1 and DQB1 were typed in about 620-630 donors, DQA1 in approximately 520, DPA1 in some 600, and DPB1 in approximately 450. Roughly 5 DR-DQ haplotypes were handled as single units for association and clustering because linkage in the cohort was strong. Across 300 to 400 genotyped donors of the cohort, an average of roughly 250,000 unique TCR beta nucleotide sequences per donor were sequenced, and about a sixth of those sequences were non-productive. The full study reports these points: The classifier was reported to diagnose cytomegalovirus status with high specificity and sensitivity in both the original and validation cohorts. An association between a missense DCLRE1C variant and V-gene and J-gene trimming of TCR beta chains was found in a later genetic analysis and replicated in an independent cohort. A group of highly shared sequence variants was considered likely to be a technical artifact of the sequencing pipeline. The cohort was sequenced for TCR beta chains only, and without alpha or paired-chain data the features that could be detected were limited. A further reported finding was that TCR beta sequences accurately predicted the HLA-A and HLA-B alleles for most subjects in the first cohort. According to a later genetic analysis, donors in an Asian-associated ancestry cluster had fewer N-insertions in productive TCRs than the approximately 700-donor mean. Because the 87-base-pair reads could not distinguish some IMGT-functional V segments, including TRBV6-2 and TRBV6-3, those segments were excluded. Broadly in line with IMGT annotations, most TCR beta V segments showed up in productive rearrangements about 90% or about 30% of the time in an earlier analysis of around 600 of the donors. Because HLA typing was missing for some donors at each locus, association tests included only the typed subset. A later analysis found that most CMV-associated TCR beta chains appeared HLA-restricted, with HLA associations seemingly driven largely by CMV exposure. According to the authors, the approach could potentially be generalized to other disease states and immunological phenotypes. Linkage disequilibrium might explain the correlated functional status among segregating V segments, but an unknown experimental factor could not be excluded. The presence/absence analyses assumed that sequencing depth was roughly uniform across donors, and that assumption may not be true. The earlier analysis of 450 to 700 of the donors excluded approximately 17 rarely observed V segments, including chromosome 9 orphons, because counts were too low. A few of the identified cytomegalovirus-associated TCR beta chains were confirmed in vitro to be specific for cytomegalovirus antigens. A later analysis found that HLA-associated TCR beta chains were more clonally expanded and had lower generation probabilities than equally common non-associated chains. Specific HLA alleles were associated with 16,951 TCR beta sequences at a false discovery rate of 0.05 in a later analysis. For the cohort, immune exposure information was limited to CMV serostatus. When HLA alleles, especially DR and DQ, strongly co-occurred, attributing TCR associations to individual alleles was difficult. A total of roughly 160 TCR beta chains were listed by the study as associated with cytomegalovirus. In a later analysis, the rate of TCR association differed among HLA loci, with DRB1 alleles having the most associated TCRs and HLA-C alleles having the fewest. While some public TCRs were present in many individuals, most TCR sequences turned up only very rarely across donors. A later analysis reported that several top co-occurrence clusters appeared linked to parvovirus B19, influenza, CMV and Epstein-Barr virus.

The cohort comprised several hundred healthy bone marrow donors. Cohort members were all nominally healthy when sampled, although unrecorded immune exposures were likely present. The donor tested CMV seropositive and was one of the 289 seropositive cohort members. Every donor gave a peripheral blood sample, and the peripheral blood mononuclear cells from that sample were used for TCR beta sequencing. The Qiagen DNeasy Blood Extraction Kit was used to extract genomic DNA from the blood cell samples. The method behind the library was the immunoSEQ multiplex PCR assay. A mixture of 60 forward primers for TCR Vbeta segments and 13 reverse primers for TCR Jbeta segments was used in the multiplex PCR. The CDR3 region of rearranged TCR beta genes was amplified from genomic DNA by a multiplex PCR assay. On the Illumina HiSeq System, the amplified TCR beta libraries were sequenced as 87-base-pair reads. Regarding the original processing steps: In a later analysis, tens of millions of unique TCR beta chains were counted across the 500 to 850 repertoires, and roughly 10 million of these chains were shared by at least two donors. Raw reads were error-corrected and collapsed into unique sequences by a nearest-neighbor algorithm in which closely related sequences were merged to remove PCR and sequencing errors. To assign V, D and J gene segments, CDR3 sequences were aligned to IMGT reference sequences. For a sequence to be retained, a match of at least six nucleotides was required to both a V gene segment and a J gene segment. A rearrangement was called productive if the CDR3 had no stop codons and remained in frame with V and J, and every other rearrangement was called non-productive. CDR3 was defined according to IMGT convention as the region running from the second conserved V-encoded cysteine to the conserved J-encoded phenylalanine. The earlier analysis of 587 of the donors excluded any sequence lacking an unambiguous match to a single V gene segment. In an earlier analysis of approximately 590 of the donors, V segments were called functional above 56.7% productive rearrangements and were called segregating when the between-donor standard deviation exceeded 5%. A statistical classification framework was developed to diagnose cytomegalovirus status using the catalog of TCR beta chain sequences. V and J gene assignment, in a later analysis, came from comparing TCR nucleotide sequences with IMGT/GENE-DB human TR gene sequences. The TCRdist pipeline was used in a later analysis to assign CDR3 sequences and most-parsimonious VDJ recombination scenarios. In a later analysis, each TCR beta chain was defined by its CDR3 amino acid sequence together with its V-gene family, and reads without a unique V-gene family were excluded. To address suspected cross-contamination and a sequencing artifact, a later analysis removed 592 highly shared, low-generation-probability nucleotide sequences. For each public chain, a later analysis derived a clonal expansion index from normalized ranks of inferred template counts within each repertoire. A later analysis computed generation probabilities with a VDJ recombination model fitted to out-of-frame rearrangements, and checked the results against IGoR. In a later analysis, hypergeometric tests were used to score TCR-TCR, TCR-HLA and TCR-CMV co-occurrence, with a repertoire-size bias correction applied to TCR pairs. False discovery rates were estimated in a later analysis by permuting HLA or CMV assignments 20 times. In a later analysis, co-occurring TCRs were grouped using DBSCAN, with TCRdist sequence similarity added in when clustering inside HLA-allele-positive subsets. Co-occurrence clustering excluded repertoires with fewer than 30,000 or more than 120,000 public chains, plus five with anomalous nucleotide sharing. TCRdb's version of the immuneACCESS table is confined to in-frame rearrangements and falls short of the full clone set. An unresolved V gene accounts for under half of the shortfall where checked; the remainder is of unknown origin. The D gene and trimming were derived from the DNA, and the V and J assignments and clone size from that table. In all, the sample holds 100,000 to 150,000 clones, and 80% to 90% of those were seen once. In total, the top ten clones hold 5.9% of the sample.

Sequenced input: PBMCs. Recombination connected TRBV11-2 to TRBJ2-5; 10 of the junction bases match TRBD2. The source of this sequence is a woman between 40 and 55 years old in good health and CMV-seropositive. The CDR3 loop reads CASSLGSGGHQETQYF. The nucleotide sequence is given as TGTGCCAGCAGCTTAGGTAGCGGGGGGCACCAAGAGACCCAGTACTTC.